These 16 T cell receptor beta chains share one sample of origin, sequenced in a study of shared clonotypes between healthy human individuals. TCRdb keeps only in-frame clones here, not all; method: immunoSEQ multiplex PCR. The table lists some 1.5 million clones, roughly 96% of them singletons. The specimen was naive CD4+ T cells sorted from blood. As for subset: CD45RA+ positively selected. These receptors were obtained from a man aged 30 to 45 in good health.

The chain joins TRBV28 to TRBJ2-1, with D unclear. The V gene lost 5 bases and the J gene lost 10 bases, with 18 bases spanning the gap. The CDR3 extends over 14 amino acids. Germline CDR1 reads MDHEN; CDR2 reads SYDVKM. For the CDR3, the DNA is TGTGCCAGCAGTATGACGTGGGCCCCTCTCGAGCAGTTCTTC. It translates to CASSMTWAPLEQFF. Supplemented by reference TRBV28 and TRBJ2-1, the full variable domain reads DVKVTQSSRYLVKRTGEKVFLECVQDMDHENMFWYRQDPGLGLRLIYFSYDVKMKEKGDIPEGYSVSREKKERFSLILESASTNQTSMYLCASSMTWAPLEQFFGPGTRLTVL.

V gene TRBV6-5 combines with J gene TRBJ1-5; perhaps TRBD1 as D (5 bases). The CDR3 length is 14 residues. Germline-derived CDR1 and CDR2 are MNHEY and SVGAGI. Trimming cost V 2 bases and J 5 bases, with 10 bases left between them. Here the CDR3 DNA reads TGTGCCAGCAGTTACCTGGGGGGTGATCAGCCCCAGCATTTT. Residues: CASSYLGGDQPQHF.

The V call is TRBV7-2, the J call TRBJ1-1; D is ambiguous. Trimming shortened V by 2 bases and J by 3 bases, and 10 bases separated the two germline ends. The CDR3 is 14 residues long. The germline gives CDR1 SGHTA, CDR2 FQGNSA. This CDR3 is CASSLYGRDTEAFF. Here the CDR3 DNA reads TGTGCCAGCAGCTTATACGGGCGCGACACTGAAGCTTTCTTT. Full variable domain (outside the CDR3, taken from reference TRBV7-2 and TRBJ1-1): GAGVSQSPSNKVTEKGKDVELRCDPISGHTALYWYRQSLGQGLEFLIYFQGNSAPDKSGLPSDRFSAERTGGSVSTLTIQRTQQEDSAVYLCASSLYGRDTEAFFGQGTRLTVV.

The chain carries TRBV30 and TRBJ2-1; D might be TRBD1 or TRBD2, each matching 5 bases. Trimming stripped 0 bases from V and 6 bases from J, with 9 bases between. Germline lookup yields CDR1 GTSNPN and CDR2 SVGIG (reference sequence). The CDR3 is 13 residues long. Here the CDR3 reads CAWSVGTLNEQFF. DNA of the CDR3: TGTGCCTGGAGTGTAGGGACCCTCAATGAGCAGTTCTTC.

This clone was picked up one time. In the same sample, other DNA sequences code for this CDR3. V gene TRBV30 combines with J gene TRBJ2-1; no clear D gene. The germline V and J ends were trimmed by 0 bases and 7 bases, with 4 bases remaining between them. The CDR3 spans 11 residues. CDR1 is GTSNPN, CDR2 SVGIG, per germline (reference sequence). The CDR3 spells CAWSVGNEQFF. The CDR3 DNA is TGTGCCTGGAGTGTTGGGAATGAGCAGTTCTTC. Variable domain in full (rest from reference TRBV30 and TRBJ2-1): SQTIHQWPATLVQPVGSPLSLECTVEGTSNPNLYWYRQAAGRGLQLLFYSVGIGQISSEVPQNLSASRPQDRQFILSSKKLLLSDSGFYLCAWSVGNEQFFGPGTRLTVL.

Notes on this clone: This sample also contains other DNA sequences that code for the same CDR3. The chain is built from TRBV5-4 and TRBJ2-7; TRBD2 aligns across 14 bases. CDR1 and CDR2 from the germline V gene are SGHNT and YYREEE (reference sequence). This CDR3 contains 15 residues. The V segment lost 1 base and the J segment 5 bases; nucleotides outside the gene matches: 2. This CDR3 reads CASSLRTSGRHEQYF. In DNA form, the CDR3 reads TGTGCCAGCAGCTTGAGGACTAGCGGGAGGCACGAGCAGTACTTC.

The chain is built from TRBV28 and TRBJ1-2, with D tentatively TRBD1 (6 bases). Germline lookup yields CDR1 MDHEN and CDR2 SYDVKM. Between the trimmed V and J ends, which lost 2 bases and 5 bases, there was a span of 15 bases. This CDR3 is built from 15 residues. CDR3 in amino acids: CASSLLLQGPYGYTF. CDR3 bases: TGTGCCAGCAGTTTACTCTTACAGGGACCTTATGGCTACACCTTC.

V gene TRBV4-3 combines with J gene TRBJ2-2; D gene uncertain. The CDR3 sequence is 13 residues long. V lost 1 base and J lost 4, with 4 bases in between. The germline CDR1 and CDR2 sequences are LGHNA and YSLEER. CDR3 nucleotides: TGCGCCAGCAGCCAAGGCCCCACCGGGGAGCTGTTTTTT. Translation gives CASSQGPTGELFF.

The CDR3 is CASSLAAIGYTF. CDR3 sequence (DNA): TGTGCCAGCAGCTTGGCGGCAATAGGCTACACCTTC. This chain uses TRBV5-5 with TRBJ1-2; no clear D gene. V shed 0 bases and J shed 8 bases, with 8 bases lying between them. CDR1 and CDR2 from the germline V gene are SGHKS and YYEKEE (reference sequence). This CDR3 has 12 residues.

The genes are TRBV6-5 and TRBJ2-1, with D possibly being TRBD1 or TRBD2 (5 bases each). This CDR3 region has 15 residues. The V gene lost 5 bases and the J gene lost 9 bases, with 20 bases spanning the gap. Germline lookup yields CDR1 MNHEY and CDR2 SVGAGI. The chain's CDR3 is CASSLARGIASEQFF. CDR3 nucleotides: TGTGCCAGCAGTCTCGCGAGGGGTATTGCTTCTGAGCAGTTCTTC.

This clone was observed once. The rearrangement joins TRBV19 to TRBJ1-2; D not certain. The germline gives CDR1 LNHDA, CDR2 SQIVND (reference sequence). The CDR3 is 10 amino acids. V was shortened by 10 bases and J by 4 bases, with 7 bases between the two germline ends. Written as DNA, the CDR3 is TGTGCCAAGCGGGGCTATGGCTACACCTTC. It is translated as CAKRGYGYTF.

This clone has just one count. The CDR3 is CASSPLTGSLTEAFF. CDR3 sequence (DNA): TGCGCCAGCAGCCCACTGACAGGGTCCCTCACTGAAGCTTTCTTT. The chain has TRBV4-3 and TRBJ1-1, with 7 bases lining up with TRBD1. The V gene end was trimmed by 4 bases and the J gene end by 4 bases; junction bases not matched to a gene: 9. The germline gives CDR1 LGHNA, CDR2 YSLEER. The CDR3 length is 15 residues.

CDR3 sequence reads: CASQGGGYEQYF. The CDR3 DNA sequence: TGTGCCAGTCAGGGTGGTGGCTACGAGCAGTACTTC. The chain employs TRBV19 and TRBJ2-7, with D maybe TRBD1 (5 bases). The CDR3 extends over 12 amino acids. Trimming stripped 8 bases from V and 3 bases from J, with 11 bases between. Germline CDR1 and CDR2: LNHDA and SQIVND (reference sequence).

V usage is TRBV30 and J usage is TRBJ2-7; D is possibly TRBD1 (5 bases). V lost 3 bases, J lost 0 bases, and 6 bases lay in between. The germline CDR1 and CDR2 sequences are GTSNPN and SVGIG (reference sequence). The CDR3 is 12 amino acids. CDR3 protein: CAWRQVSYEQYF. DNA for the CDR3: TGTGCCTGGAGACAGGTCTCCTACGAGCAGTACTTC.

This clone appeared a single time. The chain uses TRBV29-1 and TRBJ2-1; D may be TRBD2 (6 bases). The CDR3 extends over 11 amino acids. The V gene's germline CDR1 is SQVTM and CDR2 ANQGSEA. Trimming shortened V by 8 bases and J by 9 bases, and 14 bases separated the two germline ends. This CDR3 is CSHTSGGEQFF. The CDR3 DNA sequence: TGCAGCCACACTTCCGGGGGTGAGCAGTTCTTC.

V and J are TRBV2 and TRBJ2-5; 14 nucleotides line up with TRBD2. With 10 bases clipped from V and 5 bases from J, the junction kept 9 bases outside the gene matches. CDR1 is SNHLY, CDR2 FYNNEI, per germline. CDR3 length: 15 residues. The CDR3: CATQTSGRAPETQYF. CDR3 bases: TGTGCCACACAGACTAGCGGGAGGGCCCCCGAGACCCAGTACTTC.